This T cell receptor beta chain was captured by sequencing in a study of blood T cell repertoires in COVID-19. Study in general: Spain, Italy and the United States supplied samples that represented acute and convalescent COVID-19. T cells, B-cell-depleted T cells, or PBMCs supplied cDNA or gDNA.

The CDR3 sequence is 13 residues long. Germline values: CDR1 MDHEN, CDR2 SYDVKM. V was trimmed by 5 bases and J by 3 bases, leaving 11 bases between them. Source study methods: Estimates of nucleated cell counts were drawn from the amplification of reference gene primers. TCRdb keeps only in-frame clones here, not all; method: immunoSEQ multiplex PCR. The V and J calls and clone size come from that table; D and trimming were worked out from the DNA. The data contain around 300,000 clones, 80% to 90% of them singletons. The sample was peripheral blood. This sequence joins TRBV28 and TRBJ2-7, with a possible D match to TRBD1 (5 bases). This receptor was identified in a woman aged 45-65 years who had recovered from COVID-19. The CDR3 DNA follows: TGTGCCAGCAGTGTGGGGCCCCTCTACGAGCAGTACTTC. Its translation is CASSVGPLYEQYF.